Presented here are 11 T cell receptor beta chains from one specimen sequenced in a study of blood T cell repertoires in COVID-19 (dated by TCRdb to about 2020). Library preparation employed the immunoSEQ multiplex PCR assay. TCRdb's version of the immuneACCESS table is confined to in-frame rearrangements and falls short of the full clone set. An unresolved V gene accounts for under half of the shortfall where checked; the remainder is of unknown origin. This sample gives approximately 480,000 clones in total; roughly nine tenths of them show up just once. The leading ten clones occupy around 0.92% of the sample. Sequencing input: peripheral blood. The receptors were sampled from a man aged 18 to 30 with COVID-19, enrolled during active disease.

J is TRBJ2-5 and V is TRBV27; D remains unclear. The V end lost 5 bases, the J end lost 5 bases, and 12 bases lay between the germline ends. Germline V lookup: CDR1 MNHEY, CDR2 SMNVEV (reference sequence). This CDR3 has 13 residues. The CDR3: CASSPYRRETQYF. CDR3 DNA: TGTGCCAGCAGTCCGTACAGAAGGGAGACCCAGTACTTC.

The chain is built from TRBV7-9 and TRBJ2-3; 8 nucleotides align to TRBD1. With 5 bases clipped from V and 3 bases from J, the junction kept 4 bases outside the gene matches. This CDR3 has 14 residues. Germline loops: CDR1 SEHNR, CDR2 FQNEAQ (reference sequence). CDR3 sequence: CASSIGQGTDTQYF. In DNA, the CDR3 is TGTGCCAGCAGCATAGGACAGGGAACAGATACGCAGTATTTT.

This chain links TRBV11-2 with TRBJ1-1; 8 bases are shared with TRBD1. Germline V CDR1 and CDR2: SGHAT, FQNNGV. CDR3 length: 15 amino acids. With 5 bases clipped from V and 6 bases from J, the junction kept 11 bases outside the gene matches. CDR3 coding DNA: TGTGCCAGCAGCCCCAGGGGGCAGGGGCACGCTGAAGCTTTCTTT. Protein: CASSPRGQGHAEAFF.

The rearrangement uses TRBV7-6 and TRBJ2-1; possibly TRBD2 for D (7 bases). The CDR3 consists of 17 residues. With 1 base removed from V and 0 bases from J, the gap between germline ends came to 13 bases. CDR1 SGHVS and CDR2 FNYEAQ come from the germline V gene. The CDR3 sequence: CASSLVAGASSYNEQFF. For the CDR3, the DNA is TGTGCCAGCAGCTTAGTGGCGGGGGCCAGCTCCTACAATGAGCAGTTCTTC.

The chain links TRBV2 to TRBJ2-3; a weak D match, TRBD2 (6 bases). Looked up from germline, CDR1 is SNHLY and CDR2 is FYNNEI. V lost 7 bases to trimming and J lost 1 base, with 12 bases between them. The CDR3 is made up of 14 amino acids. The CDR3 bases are TGTGCCAGCAAATCCCCGGGGGGCACAGATACGCAGTATTTT. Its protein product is CASKSPGGTDTQYF.

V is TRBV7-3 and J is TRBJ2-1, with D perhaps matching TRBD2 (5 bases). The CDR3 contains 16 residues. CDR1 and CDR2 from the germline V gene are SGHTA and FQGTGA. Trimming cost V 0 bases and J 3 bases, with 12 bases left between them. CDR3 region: CASSLTSGSGYNEQFF. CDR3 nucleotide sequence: TGTGCCAGCAGCTTAACGAGCGGAAGCGGCTACAATGAGCAGTTCTTC. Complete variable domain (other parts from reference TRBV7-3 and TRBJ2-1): GAGVSQTPSNKVTEKGKYVELRCDPISGHTALYWYRQSLGQGPEFLIYFQGTGAADDSGLPNDRFFAVRPEGSVSTLKIQRTERGDSAVYLCASSLTSGSGYNEQFFGPGTRLTVL.

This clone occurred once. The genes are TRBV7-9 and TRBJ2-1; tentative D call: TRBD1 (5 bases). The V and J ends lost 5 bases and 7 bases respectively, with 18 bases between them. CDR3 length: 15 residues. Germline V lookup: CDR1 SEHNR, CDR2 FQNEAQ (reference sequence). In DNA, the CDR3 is TGTGCCAGCAGCCCGCTGGGGCCTGACGGGAATGAGCAGTTCTTC. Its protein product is CASSPLGPDGNEQFF.

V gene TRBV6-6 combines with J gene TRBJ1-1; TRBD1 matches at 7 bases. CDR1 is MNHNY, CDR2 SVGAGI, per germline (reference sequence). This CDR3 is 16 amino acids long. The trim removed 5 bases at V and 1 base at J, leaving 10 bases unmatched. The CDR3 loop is CASSPPEGAGNTEAFF. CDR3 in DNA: TGTGCCAGCAGTCCACCGGAGGGGGCTGGGAACACTGAAGCTTTCTTT.

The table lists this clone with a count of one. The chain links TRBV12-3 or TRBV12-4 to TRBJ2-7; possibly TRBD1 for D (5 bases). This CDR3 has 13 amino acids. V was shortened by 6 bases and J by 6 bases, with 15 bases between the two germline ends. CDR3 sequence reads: CASSLSRVAEQYF. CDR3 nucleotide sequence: TGTGCCAGCAGCTTGTCCAGGGTGGCCGAGCAGTACTTC.

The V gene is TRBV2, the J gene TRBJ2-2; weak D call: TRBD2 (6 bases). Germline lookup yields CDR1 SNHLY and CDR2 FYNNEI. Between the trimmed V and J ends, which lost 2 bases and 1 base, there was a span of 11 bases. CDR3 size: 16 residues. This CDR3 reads CASSETSPLNTGELFF. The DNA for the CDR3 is TGTGCCAGCAGTGAAACTAGCCCCTTGAACACCGGGGAGCTGTTTTTT.

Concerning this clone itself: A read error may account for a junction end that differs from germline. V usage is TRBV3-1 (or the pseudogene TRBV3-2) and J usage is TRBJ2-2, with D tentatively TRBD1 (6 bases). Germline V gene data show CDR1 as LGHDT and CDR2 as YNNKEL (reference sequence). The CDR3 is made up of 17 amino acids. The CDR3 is CASSQGQFWANTGELFF. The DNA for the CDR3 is TGTGCCAGCAGTCAAGGACAGTTCTGGGCGAACACCGGGGAGCTGTTTTTT.